This TCR beta chain is from a study of T cells in women clearing cervical HPV infection. Data came from immunoSEQ multiplex PCR; TCRdb stores just in-frame clones and leaves some out. This table holds 35,000 to 45,000 clones. The sequencing sample was made of blood buffy coat. The receptor was isolated from a woman aged 18-69 years with a cervical HPV16 infection that either progressed to CIN3+ or cleared (not recorded which).

The CDR3: CSARAGGAGDEQYF. The sequenced part of the CDR3 DNA is TGCAGTGCTCGAGCAGGGGGCGCGGGTGACGAG. The J gene is TRBJ2-7, the V gene TRBV20-1, with TRBD1 identical over 8 bases. Coverage ceases 3 residues before the CDR3 finishes, and the germline J gene fills in the end. The CDR3 is made up of 14 amino acids. V shed 5 bases, J shed 5 bases, and the junction held 11 bases outside the gene matches. CDR1 is DFQATT and CDR2 is SNEGSKA in the germline V gene (reference sequence).